Detailed here is one T cell receptor (beta chain). The antigen is not known. This entry comes from a study of shared clonotypes between healthy human individuals. Study-level findings and limits: A reduction in generation probabilities was seen for non-shared clonotypes relative to those shared by all four donors. Only blood samples were collected, and tissue repertoires likely differ.

Authors' analysis steps: ImmunoSEQ only sent back junction sequences with no quality scores, so filtering was done differently. Measured with immunoSEQ multiplex PCR; TCRdb has only the in-frame clones, and not every one. The V and J calls and clone size come from that table; D and trimming were worked out from the DNA. The table has around 2.3 million clones, approximately 95% seen once. Trimming removed 0 bases from V and 9 bases from J, with 17 bases in between. CDR1 and CDR2 (germline): GTSNPN, SVGIG (reference sequence). The CDR3 contains 15 residues. The TCR comes from a man aged 18 to 30 in good health. Source material: naive CD4+ T cells sorted from blood. Subset of the sample: CD45RA+ positively selected. J is TRBJ1-4 and V is TRBV30; the D is unclear. As DNA, the CDR3 is TGTGCCTGGAGTGTACGGGCAGGTGGTTCTAAAAAACTGTTTTTT. The encoded protein is CAWSVRAGGSKKLFF.